A single sample gave rise to the 8 T cell receptor beta chains below, sequenced in a study of blood T cell repertoires in COVID-19. The protocol was immunoSEQ multiplex PCR, while the TCRdb copy is restricted to in-frame clones and leaves out a portion. The sample has about 120,000 clones, less than 90% seen once. The sequencing input was peripheral blood. These receptors were obtained from a man in his thirties or forties with acute or convalescent COVID-19.

The chain couples TRBV11-1 to TRBJ1-6; D not resolved. The V and J ends lost 2 bases and 9 bases respectively, with 14 bases between them. The germline gives CDR1 SGHAT, CDR2 FQDESV (reference sequence). The CDR3 length is 15 residues. The CDR3, as DNA: TGTGCCAGCAGCTTATCGGGTCGGACTTCTTCACCCCTCCACTTT. Its protein product is CASSLSGRTSSPLHF.

The chain has TRBV9 and TRBJ2-3; maybe TRBD2 (6 bases). Germline CDR1 SGDLS, CDR2 YYNGEE. This CDR3 contains 16 residues. Trimming cost V 0 bases and J 2 bases, with 13 bases left between them. CDR3 residues: CASSVGPGLNTDTQYF. CDR3 DNA sequence: TGTGCCAGCAGCGTAGGGCCGGGACTCAACACAGATACGCAGTATTTT.

CDR3 residues: CASSLTGVSTDTQYF. The CDR3 DNA sequence: TGCGCCAGCAGCTTGACAGGGGTGAGCACAGATACGCAGTATTTT. V is TRBV5-1 and J is TRBJ2-3; TRBD1 aligns across 7 bases. CDR3 size: 15 residues. Germline V gene data show CDR1 as SGHRS and CDR2 as YFSETQ. Trimming cost V 1 base and J 0 bases; bases outside gene matches: 2.

The sample holds one count of this clone. This chain joins TRBV5-1 and TRBJ1-4; weak D call: TRBD1 (5 bases). Germline lookup yields CDR1 SGHRS and CDR2 YFSETQ. V lost 2 bases and J 0 bases, leaving 14 bases between the germline ends. CDR3 size: 17 residues. CDR3: CASSFGPEGATNEKLFF. CDR3 DNA: TGCGCCAGCAGCTTCGGACCGGAAGGGGCAACTAATGAAAAACTGTTTTTT.

The V call is TRBV6-2 or TRBV6-3, the J call TRBJ2-2, with D possibly being TRBD1 (6 bases). Deletions cut 5 bases from V and 5 bases from J, with 18 bases between. This CDR3 has 16 amino acids. CDR1 MNHEY and CDR2 SVGEGT come from the germline V gene. This chain's CDR3 is CASSPLGAPGTGELFF. The CDR3 DNA is TGTGCCAGCAGTCCCCTGGGGGCCCCGGGGACCGGGGAGCTGTTTTTT.

This clone was counted a few times. The chain joins TRBV27 to TRBJ1-5, with TRBD1 as a possible D gene (5 bases). The CDR3 runs to 12 residues. Germline lookup yields CDR1 MNHEY and CDR2 SMNVEV (reference sequence). Between the trimmed V and J ends, which lost 0 bases and 9 bases, there was a span of 6 bases. The CDR3: CASSLSGGPQHF. The CDR3 bases are TGTGCCAGCAGTTTATCGGGGGGGCCCCAGCATTTT.

This sequence joins TRBV20-1 and TRBJ1-1; the D is unclear. Germline CDR1 is DFQATT and CDR2 is SNEGSKA (reference sequence). The CDR3 has 11 residues. V lost 6 bases and J lost 7, with 12 bases in between. CDR3 in amino acids: CSARWAVEAFF. CDR3 in DNA: TGCAGTGCCAGGTGGGCAGTTGAAGCTTTCTTT.

The chain uses TRBV4-1 and TRBJ2-3; 7 nucleotides agree with TRBD2. The CDR3 loop spans 16 amino acids. With V trimmed by 1 base and J by 7 bases, 11 bases remained unmatched. The germline V gene encodes CDR1 MGHRA and CDR2 YSYEKL. In DNA, the CDR3 is TGCGCCAGCAGCCAAGGGCGGGGAGGGGCGCGGAATACGCAGTATTTT. Translated: CASSQGRGGARNTQYF.